What follows are 8 T cell receptor beta chains derived from one specimen sequenced in a study of T cell responses to AZD1222 COVID-19 vaccine. Profiling relied on immunoSEQ multiplex PCR, and the TCRdb table lists in-frame clones only, not all of them. The table shows roughly 66,000 clones, with roughly 84% occurring only once. The source was peripheral blood, collected on day 0 of AZD1222 vaccination. These receptors originate from an adult in good health.

This rearrangement joins TRBV28 to TRBJ1-6; the match to TRBD1 covers 10 bases. CDR3 size: 17 residues. Germline V CDR1 and CDR2: MDHEN, SYDVKM. Trimming cost V 5 bases and J 5 bases; bases outside gene matches: 9. The CDR3 DNA follows: TGTGCCAGCAGTCCTACTCCCGGGACAGGGGATAATTCACCCCTCCACTTT. This translates into CASSPTPGTGDNSPLHF.

The rearrangement links TRBV3-1 (or the pseudogene TRBV3-2) to TRBJ1-2, with D possibly TRBD1 on 6 matching bases. V lost 4 bases and J 4 bases, leaving 16 bases between the germline ends. The CDR3 spans 15 residues. Looked up from germline, CDR1 is LGHDT and CDR2 is YNNKEL (reference sequence). CDR3 in DNA: TGTGCCAGCAGCCCAAGACAGGCCCGGATCTATGGCTACACCTTC. This gives the protein CASSPRQARIYGYTF.

The J gene is TRBJ1-1, the V gene TRBV5-5; the D gene is possibly TRBD1 (5 bases). This CDR3 is 15 amino acids long. CDR1 SGHKS and CDR2 YYEKEE come from the germline V gene (reference sequence). Trimming left V 2 bases short and J 6 bases short, with 17 bases between. CDR3 region: CASSFYTARGAEAFF. The CDR3 coding sequence is TGTGCCAGCAGCTTCTACACAGCTCGGGGCGCTGAAGCTTTCTTT.

The CDR3, as DNA: TGTGCCAGTAGCAGACGGGACCGGAGCACAGATACGCAGTATTTT. The encoded protein is CASSRRDRSTDTQYF. The V gene is TRBV19, the J gene TRBJ2-3; D may correspond to TRBD1 or TRBD2 (5 bases each). V was clipped by 6 bases and J by 0 bases, with 13 bases between them. Germline CDR1 and CDR2: LNHDA and SQIVND (reference sequence). There are 15 residues in the CDR3.

V is TRBV5-8 and J is TRBJ1-5; D call uncertain. The V gene lost 1 base and the J gene lost 9 bases, with 11 bases spanning the gap. CDR1 is SGHTS, CDR2 YDEGEE, per germline. This CDR3 has 13 amino acids. The CDR3 spells CASSLKSERPQHF. In DNA form, the CDR3 reads TGTGCCAGCAGCTTGAAAAGTGAGCGGCCCCAGCATTTT. Full variable domain (missing parts from reference TRBV5-8 and TRBJ1-5): EAGVTQSPTHLIKTRGQQATLRCSPISGHTSVYWYQQALGLGLQFLLWYDEGEERNRGNFPPRFSGRQFPNYSSELNVNALELEDSALYLCASSLKSERPQHFGDGTRLSIL.

V is TRBV9 and J is TRBJ2-2; TRBD2 is a possible D gene (5 bases). The germline V gene has CDR1 SGDLS and CDR2 YYNGEE. This CDR3 has 15 residues. V lost 0 bases, J lost 0 bases, and 6 bases lay in between. The CDR3 bases are TGTGCCAGCAGCGTAGGAGGGACGAACACCGGGGAGCTGTTTTTT. Protein: CASSVGGTNTGELFF. The whole variable domain, filled in from reference TRBV9 and TRBJ2-2, reads DSGVTQTPKHLITATGQRVTLRCSPRSGDLSVYWYQQSLDQGLQFLIQYYNGEERAKGNILERFSAQQFPDLHSELNLSSLELGDSALYFCASSVGGTNTGELFFGEGSRLTVL.

The chain is built from TRBV4-1 and TRBJ2-7; 11 positions agree with TRBD2. V trimming: 4 bases; J trimming: 2 bases; junction bases outside the gene matches: 13. From germline, CDR1 is MGHRA and CDR2 YSYEKL. The CDR3 spans 18 residues. CDR3 nucleotide sequence: TGCGCCAGCAGCCCACACACGATCGGGACTAGCGGACCCTACGAGCAGTACTTC. This translates into CASSPHTIGTSGPYEQYF.

CDR3 DNA sequence: TGTGCCAGCAGCTTGGGAGATGTCGGCGGGACGCATCAAGAGACCCAGTACTTC. It specifies CASSLGDVGGTHQETQYF. This chain joins TRBV5-4 and TRBJ2-5; maybe TRBD2 (6 bases). Looked up from germline, CDR1 is SGHNT and CDR2 is YYREEE (reference sequence). This CDR3 contains 18 residues. V was cut by 0 bases and J by 2 bases, with 20 bases left in between.